The following is a T cell receptor beta chain sequence with its context. The table lists this clonotype with a few counts. There is no known antigen for this receptor. No much larger clonotype is one base removed from it; base qualities were not supplied. In the germline V gene, CDR1 corresponds to SQVTM and CDR2 to ANQGSEA. V is pared back by 4 bases and J by 7 bases, with 1 base lying between the germline termini. Measured from the cysteine to the phenylalanine, the CDR3 is 8 residues long. Only the CDR3 region is kept as DNA, spanning 24 bases read in frame from base 1. The receptor library was made with RACE. Sequencer: NextSeq 500. During library preparation, unique molecular identifiers were attached to individual cDNA molecules so that TCRs could be counted in a quantitative, reproducible way. Both TCR alpha and TCR beta chains were sequenced from each blood RNA sample. As for the original processing: A median of about 87,000 TCRs per sample was observed, with a range of about 23,224 to 690,600. V, J and CDR3 annotation of the TCR reads was performed with the Decombinator software suite. To make PS versus PT1 abundance plots, every sample was subsampled to the same number of TCRs (28,000). Expanded TCRs were defined as absent before sensitization and observed at least eight times at the 2-week time point. TCRdb trimmed public reads at Q25 via fastp, called clones via MiXCR and kept in-frame beta chains. Each entry merges the rows of one CDR3 protein and shows their most common DNA and genes. Clone size and V and J calls follow TCRdb, not the original study. The sample table lists tens of thousands of distinct CDR3 sequences, about 9% of them with a count of one. The ten largest clones represent roughly 14% of the sample.

The data are from a study of human T cells and chemical hapten exposure (dated by TCRdb to the early 2020s). Study-wide context: For sensitization, 2% DPC in acetone was applied to a 2 cm by 2 cm area of upper inner arm skin. Weekly therapeutic DPC doses were additionally applied to the scalp of patients throughout the approximately 23-week study period. Patch testing on the upper back used Finn chambers containing 0.01% DPC, with scoring done after 6 days according to International Contact Dermatitis Research Group standards. The mostly female patient cohort included alopecia areata with under or over 50% scalp involvement, alopecia totalis and alopecia universalis. Libraries were pooled for sequencing, and variation in per-sample TCR yields was attributed mainly to small differences in library volumes within the pool. This study followed changes in the peripheral blood TCR repertoire in vivo during primary and secondary sensitization of alopecia patients to the hapten diphenylcyclopropenone (DPC). Blood was sampled from patients pre-sensitization (week 0) and at 2, 6 and about 24 weeks after DPC sensitization. For TCR sequencing, blood came from some 31 alopecia patients at anywhere from one to four time points (pre-sensitization, 2, 6 and 24 weeks). Overall results and qualifications from the work: Because all patients had alopecia, a presumed autoimmune disease, the immune response of the patients might differ from that of healthy individuals. A positive correlation was found between the number of PT1 expanded TCRs and patch test score, with significance reached at thresholds 8, 16 and 32 but not 4. No change with DPC sensitization was found in the number of TCRs above 1 in 1000 frequency, and no evidence of global repertoire structure alterations was found. Repeated subsampling changed both the strength of the expansion versus patch-test correlation and the threshold at which the correlation became significant. Expanded TCRs formed significantly more large CDR3 similarity clusters than pre-sensitization or healthy control sets, consistent with antigen-driven responses.

The time point label for this specimen denotes: patch test 1, 2 weeks after DPC sensitization. Sample treatment or condition, as interpreted from the label and publication: therapeutic diphenylcyclopropenone sensitization with weekly scalp DPC. Blood at each patch-test visit was drawn before the patch test was applied. To be eligible, patients had to be aged 18 to 70, diagnosed with alopecia and judged suitable for DPC therapy, while pregnant patients were excluded. Total RNA was extracted from unfractionated whole blood collected in Tempus Blood RNA tubes. The material was whole blood, obtained in connection with sensitization to the hapten diphenylcyclopropenone (DPC). The rearrangement joined TRBV29-1 to TRBJ1-2, with an unclear D gene assignment. This TCR came from a middle-aged woman with alopecia areata. Some clones in this sample may be carry-over from other donors' samples. The nucleotide sequence is TGCAGCGTTGGTGGCTACACCTTC. Its translation reads: CSVGGYTF.